This T cell receptor beta chain derives from a study of T-cell reconstitution after alpha-beta-depleted transplantation in children. General study results and limits: Surviving recipient T cells and thymic progenitors accounted for the high day-60 TCRbeta diversity observed in some patients. Several hundred graft clones that had expanded were reportedly the source of alpha-beta T cells about two months after transplant.

Germline CDR1 is LNHNV and CDR2 is YYDKDF (reference sequence). With 0 bases removed from V and 0 bases from J, the gap between germline ends came to 21 bases. This CDR3 region has 21 residues. During its preparation, the TCRbeta library received unique molecular identifiers. TCRdb re-called the PCR reads through MiXCR, storing one row per CDR3 protein. This repertoire shows 450,000 to 550,000 distinct CDR3 sequences, approximately 10% found once; its top ten account for around 15%. This clonotype has more than one count but fewer than ten. Its specificity is unknown. The chain uses TRBV15 and TRBJ2-6; D is ambiguous. The material sequenced was PBMCs, mostly from graft donor cells, taken 180 days after TCRalphabeta/CD19-depleted stem cell transplant. This clonotype originated in a female patient aged 2-10 years who had a stem cell transplant for aplastic anemia, so the T cells may come from the graft donor. Written as DNA, the CDR3 is TGTGCCACCAGCAGAGATAGTACAGCAAAACCTCGTGACTCTGGGGCCAACGTCCTGACTTTC. Amino acid sequence: CATSRDSTAKPRDSGANVLTF.